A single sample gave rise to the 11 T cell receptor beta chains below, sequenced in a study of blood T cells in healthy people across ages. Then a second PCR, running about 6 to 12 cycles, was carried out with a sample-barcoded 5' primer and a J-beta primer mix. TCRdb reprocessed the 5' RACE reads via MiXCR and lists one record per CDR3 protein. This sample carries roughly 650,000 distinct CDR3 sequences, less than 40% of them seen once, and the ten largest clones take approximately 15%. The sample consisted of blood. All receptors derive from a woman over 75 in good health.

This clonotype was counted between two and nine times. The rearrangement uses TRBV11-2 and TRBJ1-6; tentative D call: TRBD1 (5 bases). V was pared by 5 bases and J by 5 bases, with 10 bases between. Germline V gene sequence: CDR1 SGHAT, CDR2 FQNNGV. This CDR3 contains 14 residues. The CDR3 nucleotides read TGTGCCAGCAGCGGGACGGGAAATAATTCACCCCTCCACTTT. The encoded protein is CASSGTGNNSPLHF. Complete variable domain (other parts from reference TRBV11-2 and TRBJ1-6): EAGVAQSPRYKIIEKRQSVAFWCNPISGHATLYWYQQILGQGPKLLIQFQNNGVVDDSQLPKDRFSAERLKGVDSTLKIQPAKLEDSAVYLCASSGTGNNSPLHFGNGTRLTVT.

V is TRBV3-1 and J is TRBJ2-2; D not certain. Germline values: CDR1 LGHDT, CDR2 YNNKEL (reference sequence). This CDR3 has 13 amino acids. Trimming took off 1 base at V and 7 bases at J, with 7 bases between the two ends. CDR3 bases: TGTGCCAGCAGCCAAGTTGGTAGCGGGGAGCTGTTTTTT. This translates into CASSQVGSGELFF.

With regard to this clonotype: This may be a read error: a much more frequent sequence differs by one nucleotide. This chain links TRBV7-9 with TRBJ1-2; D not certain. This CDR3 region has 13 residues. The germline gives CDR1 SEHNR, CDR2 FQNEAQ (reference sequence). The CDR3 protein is CAGSPMEFYGYTF. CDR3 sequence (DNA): TGTGCCGGCAGCCCAATGGAGTTCTATGGCTACACCTTC.

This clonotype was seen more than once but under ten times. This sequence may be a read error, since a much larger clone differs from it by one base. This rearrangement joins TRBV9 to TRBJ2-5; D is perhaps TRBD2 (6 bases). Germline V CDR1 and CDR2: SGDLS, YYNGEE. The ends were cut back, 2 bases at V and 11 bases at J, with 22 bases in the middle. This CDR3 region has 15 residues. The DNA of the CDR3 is TGTGCCAGCAGCGTTGATTCCGGGACTGGCAATGAGCAGTACTTC. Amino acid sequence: CASSVDSGTGNEQYF. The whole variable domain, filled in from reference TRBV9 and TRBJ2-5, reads DSGVTQTPKHLITATGQRVTLRCSPRSGDLSVYWYQQSLDQGLQFLIQYYNGEERAKGNILERFSAQQFPDLHSELNLSSLELGDSALYFCASSVDSGTGNEQYFGPGTRLLVL.

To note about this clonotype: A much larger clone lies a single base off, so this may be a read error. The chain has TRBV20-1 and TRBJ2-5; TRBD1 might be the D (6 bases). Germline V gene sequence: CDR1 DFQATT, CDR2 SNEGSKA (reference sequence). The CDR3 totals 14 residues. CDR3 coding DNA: TGCGGTGCTAGAGCTCTTCAGGGGTTAGAGACCCAGTACTTC. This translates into CGARALQGLETQYF.

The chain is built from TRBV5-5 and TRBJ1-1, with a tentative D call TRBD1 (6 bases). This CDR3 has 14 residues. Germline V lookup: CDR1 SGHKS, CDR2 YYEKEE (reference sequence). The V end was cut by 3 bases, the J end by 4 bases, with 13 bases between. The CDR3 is CASSSGHVLTEAFF. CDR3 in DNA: TGTGCCAGCAGCTCGGGACACGTACTCACTGAAGCTTTCTTT. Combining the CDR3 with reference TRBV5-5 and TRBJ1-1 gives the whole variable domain DAGVTQSPTHLIKTRGQQVTLRCSPISGHKSVSWYQQVLGQGPQFIFQYYEKEERGRGNFPDRFSARQFPNYSSELNVNALLLGDSALYLCASSSGHVLTEAFFGQGTRLTVV.

For the CDR3, the DNA is TGCAGTGCTAGTCCCGACTGGGGAAAGGGACGCAATCAGCCCCAGCATTTT. This translates into CSASPDWGKGRNQPQHF. The genes are TRBV20-1 and TRBJ1-5; weak D call: TRBD1 (5 bases). V lost 3 bases and J 2 bases, leaving 20 bases between the germline ends. This CDR3 is 17 amino acids long. Germline lookup yields CDR1 DFQATT and CDR2 SNEGSKA (reference sequence).

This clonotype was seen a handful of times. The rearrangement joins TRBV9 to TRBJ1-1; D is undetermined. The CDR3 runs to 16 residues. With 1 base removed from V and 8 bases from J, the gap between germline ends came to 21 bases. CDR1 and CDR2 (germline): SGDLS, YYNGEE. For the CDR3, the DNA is TGTGCCAGCAGCGTAAACCCACTACCAGGTGAAGGGGAAGCTTTCTTT. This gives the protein CASSVNPLPGEGEAFF. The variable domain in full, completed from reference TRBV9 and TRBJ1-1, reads DSGVTQTPKHLITATGQRVTLRCSPRSGDLSVYWYQQSLDQGLQFLIQYYNGEERAKGNILERFSAQQFPDLHSELNLSSLELGDSALYFCASSVNPLPGEGEAFFGQGTRLTVV.

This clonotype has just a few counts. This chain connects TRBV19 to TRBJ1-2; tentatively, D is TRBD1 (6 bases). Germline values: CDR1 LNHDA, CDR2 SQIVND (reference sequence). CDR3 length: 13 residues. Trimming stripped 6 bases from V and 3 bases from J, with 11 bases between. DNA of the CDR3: TGTGCCAGTAGAAGACAGGAGGACTATGGCTACACCTTC. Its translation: CASRRQEDYGYTF.

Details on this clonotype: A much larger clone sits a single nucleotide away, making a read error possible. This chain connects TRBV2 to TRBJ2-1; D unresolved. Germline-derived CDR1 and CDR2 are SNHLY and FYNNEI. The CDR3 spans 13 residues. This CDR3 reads CTSSGNLYNEQFF. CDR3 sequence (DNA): TGTACCAGCAGTGGAAACTTGTACAATGAGCAGTTCTTC. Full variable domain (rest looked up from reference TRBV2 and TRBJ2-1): EPEVTQTPSHQVTQMGQEVILRCVPISNHLYFYWYRQILGQKVEFLVSFYNNEISEKSEIFDDQFSVERPDGSNFTLKIRSTKLEDSAMYFCTSSGNLYNEQFFGPGTRLTVL.

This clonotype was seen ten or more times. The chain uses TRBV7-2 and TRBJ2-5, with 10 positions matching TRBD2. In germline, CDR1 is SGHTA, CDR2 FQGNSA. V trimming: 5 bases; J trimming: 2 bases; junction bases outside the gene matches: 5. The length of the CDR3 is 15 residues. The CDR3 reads CASSRLAGAQETQYF. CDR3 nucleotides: TGTGCCAGCAGCCGACTAGCGGGCGCACAAGAGACCCAGTACTTC.